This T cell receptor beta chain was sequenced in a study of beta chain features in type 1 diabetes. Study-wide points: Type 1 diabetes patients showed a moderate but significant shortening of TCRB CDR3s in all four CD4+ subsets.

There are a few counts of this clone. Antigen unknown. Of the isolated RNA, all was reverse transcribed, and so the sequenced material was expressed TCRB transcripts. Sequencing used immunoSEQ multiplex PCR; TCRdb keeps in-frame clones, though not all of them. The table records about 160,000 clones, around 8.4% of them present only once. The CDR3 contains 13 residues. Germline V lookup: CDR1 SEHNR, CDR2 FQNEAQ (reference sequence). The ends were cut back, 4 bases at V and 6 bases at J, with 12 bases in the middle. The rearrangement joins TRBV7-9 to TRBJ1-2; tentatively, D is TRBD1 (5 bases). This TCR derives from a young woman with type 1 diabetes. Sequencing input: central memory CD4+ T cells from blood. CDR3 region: CASSSPQGDGYTF. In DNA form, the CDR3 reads TGTGCCAGCAGCTCCCCGCAGGGCGATGGCTACACCTTC. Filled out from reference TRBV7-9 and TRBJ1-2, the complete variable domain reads DTGVSQNPRHKITKRGQNVTFRCDPISEHNRLYWYRQTLGQGPEFLTYFQNEAQLEKSRLLSDRFSAERPKGSFSTLEIQRTEQGDSAMYLCASSSPQGDGYTFGSGTRLTVV.